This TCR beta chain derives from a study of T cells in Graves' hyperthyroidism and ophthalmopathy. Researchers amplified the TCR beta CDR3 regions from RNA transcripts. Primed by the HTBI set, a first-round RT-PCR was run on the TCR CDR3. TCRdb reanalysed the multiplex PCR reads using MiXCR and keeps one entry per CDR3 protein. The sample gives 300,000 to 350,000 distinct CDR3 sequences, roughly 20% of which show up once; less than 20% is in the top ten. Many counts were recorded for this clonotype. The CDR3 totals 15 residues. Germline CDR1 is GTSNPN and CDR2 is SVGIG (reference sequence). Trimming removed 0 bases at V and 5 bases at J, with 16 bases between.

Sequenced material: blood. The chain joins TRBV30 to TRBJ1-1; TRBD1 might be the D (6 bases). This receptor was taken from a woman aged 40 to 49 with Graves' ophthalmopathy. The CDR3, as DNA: TGTGCCTGGAGTGTCTCCTATCCAGGGGCTACTGAAGCTTTCTTT. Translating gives CAWSVSYPGATEAFF.